This is a list of T cell receptor beta chains from one sample in a study of blood T cell repertoires in COVID-19. Sequencing used immunoSEQ multiplex PCR; TCRdb keeps in-frame clones, though not all of them. This table has 20,000 to 25,000 clones, about 90% appearing once. Specimen: peripheral blood. Receptors were obtained from a woman older than 75 with active COVID-19. Each CDR3 is given with its conserved first and last residue. A D gene is named only where the DNA matches it firmly. Only some rows state a clone size, as once, few, many or a class for expanded clones.

TRBD2,TRBV27,-,TRBJ2-5,CASSPRLAGGQETQYF,TGTGCCAGCAGTCCGCGACTAGCGGGGGGGCAAGAGACCCAGTACTTC
TRBD1,TRBV5-1,-,TRBJ2-2,CASSKSIQGAGDTGELFF,TGCGCCAGCAGCAAATCGATACAGGGGGCAGGGGACACCGGGGAGCTGTTTTTT
TRBD2,TRBV4-3,-,TRBJ2-4,CASSPGLAGNIQYF,TGCGCCAGCAGCCCGGGACTAGCTGGGAACATTCAGTACTTC
-,TRBV5-1,-,TRBJ1-1,CASSVAQGNTEAFF,TGCGCCAGCAGCGTGGCACAGGGGAACACTGAAGCTTTCTTT
-,TRBV24-1,-,TRBJ2-7,CATSDLRQGIHEQYF,TGTGCCACCAGTGATTTGCGGCAGGGGATCCACGAGCAGTACTTC
TRBD1,TRBV30,-,TRBJ1-5,CAWSNRGPQHF,TGTGCCTGGAGTAACAGGGGGCCCCAGCATTTT
-,TRBV6-1,-,TRBJ1-5,CASSYGGYQPQHF,TGTGCCAGCAGTTATGGCGGTTATCAGCCCCAGCATTTT
-,TRBV2,-,TRBJ2-7,CASSPGVSYEQYF,TGTGCCAGCAGCCCCGGGGTTTCCTACGAGCAGTACTTC
TRBD2,TRBV4-1,-,TRBJ2-3,CASSQEDSGGHTDTQYF,TGCGCCAGCAGCCAAGAGGATAGCGGGGGCCACACAGATACGCAGTATTTT
-,TRBV4-3,-,TRBJ2-3,CASSQGLSRSDTQYF,TGCGCCAGCAGCCAAGGTCTCTCGAGGAGCGATACGCAGTATTTT
-,TRBV7-9,-,TRBJ2-7,CASSPHIYEQYF,TGTGCCAGCAGCCCACATATATACGAGCAGTACTTC
-,TRBV7-9,once,TRBJ2-7,CASSPTYEQYF,TGTGCCAGCAGTCCCACCTACGAGCAGTACTTC
TRBD1,TRBV19,-,TRBJ2-1,CATKQRDRGLHNEQFF,TGTGCCACCAAACAACGGGACAGGGGCTTACACAATGAGCAGTTCTTC
TRBD2,TRBV3-1/TRBV3-2,-,TRBJ2-5,CASSQDLWEGREETQYF,TGTGCCAGCAGCCAAGATTTATGGGAGGGTCGTGAAGAGACCCAGTACTTC
TRBD2,TRBV5-6,-,TRBJ2-3,CASIVSRLADTDTQYF,TGTGCCAGCATCGTTTCCCGGCTAGCGGACACAGATACGCAGTATTTT
-,TRBV7-2,-,TRBJ1-3,CASSLAAGLSGNTIYF,TGTGCCAGCAGCTTAGCGGCAGGGCTCTCTGGAAACACCATATATTTT
TRBD2,TRBV11-2,-,TRBJ2-1,CASSLGGGSFNEQFF,TGTGCCAGCAGCTTAGGCGGGGGTTCGTTCAATGAGCAGTTCTTC
-,TRBV5-3,-,TRBJ2-7,CARSFWPVNYEQYF,TGTGCCAGAAGCTTTTGGCCAGTAAACTACGAGCAGTACTTC
-,TRBV3-1/TRBV3-2,-,TRBJ1-6,CASSQSTSSPLHF,TGTGCCAGCAGCCAATCCACAAGTTCACCCCTCCACTTT
-,TRBV5-1,-,TRBJ1-1,CASSARVGADTEAFF,TGCGCCAGCAGCGCCCGCGTTGGGGCGGACACTGAAGCTTTCTTT
TRBD2,TRBV7-2,-,TRBJ2-5,CASSLVAGVQETQYF,TGTGCCAGCAGCTTAGTAGCGGGGGTCCAAGAGACCCAGTACTTC
TRBD2,TRBV29-1,-,TRBJ2-1,CSFLTSGGRGEQFF,TGCAGCTTCCTGACTAGCGGGGGGCGTGGGGAGCAGTTCTTC
TRBD2,TRBV7-2,-,TRBJ2-1,CASSSRGSGGTHSYNEQFF,TGTGCCAGCAGCTCCCGGGGTAGCGGGGGGACACACTCCTACAATGAGCAGTTCTTC
-,TRBV13,-,TRBJ2-7,CASSLSGGRGSAYEQYF,TGTGCCAGCAGCTTGTCGGGTGGGCGCGGGTCCGCCTACGAGCAGTACTTC
-,TRBV19,-,TRBJ1-2,CASSTLNQLTGPTDGYTF,TGTGCCAGTAGTACCCTTAACCAGCTTACAGGGCCGACTGATGGCTACACCTTC
TRBD2,TRBV5-1,-,TRBJ2-3,CASSFGGLATDTQYF,TGCGCCAGCAGCTTTGGGGGACTAGCAACAGATACGCAGTATTTT
TRBD2,TRBV7-7,-,TRBJ2-2,CASSLGPRRGGATGELFF,TGTGCTAGCAGCTTAGGGCCTCGGCGGGGGGGCGCCACCGGGGAGCTGTTTTTT